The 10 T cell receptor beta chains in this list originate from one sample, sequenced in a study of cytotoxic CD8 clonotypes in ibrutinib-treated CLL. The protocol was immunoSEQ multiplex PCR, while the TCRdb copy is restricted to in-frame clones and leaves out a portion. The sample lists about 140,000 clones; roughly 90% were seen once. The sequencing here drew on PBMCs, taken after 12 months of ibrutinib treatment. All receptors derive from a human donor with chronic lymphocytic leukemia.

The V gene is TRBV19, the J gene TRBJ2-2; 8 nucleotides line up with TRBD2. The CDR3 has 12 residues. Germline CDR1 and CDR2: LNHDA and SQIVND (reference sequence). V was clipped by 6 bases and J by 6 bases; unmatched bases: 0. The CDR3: CASSGRAGELFF. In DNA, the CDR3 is TGTGCCAGTAGCGGGAGGGCCGGGGAGCTGTTTTTT.

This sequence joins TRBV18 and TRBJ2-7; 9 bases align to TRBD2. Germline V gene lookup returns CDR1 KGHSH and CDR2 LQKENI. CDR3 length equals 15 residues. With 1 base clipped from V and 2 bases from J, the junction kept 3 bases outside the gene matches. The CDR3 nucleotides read TGTGCCAGCTCACCACGGCTAGCGGGAACCTACGAGCAGTACTTC. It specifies CASSPRLAGTYEQYF.

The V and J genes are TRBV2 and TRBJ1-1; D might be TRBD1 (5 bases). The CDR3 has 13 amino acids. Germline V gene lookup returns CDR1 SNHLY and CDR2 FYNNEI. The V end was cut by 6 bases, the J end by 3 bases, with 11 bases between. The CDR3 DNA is TGTGCCAGCAGCCCTACAGGCTACACTGAAGCTTTCTTT. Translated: CASSPTGYTEAFF.

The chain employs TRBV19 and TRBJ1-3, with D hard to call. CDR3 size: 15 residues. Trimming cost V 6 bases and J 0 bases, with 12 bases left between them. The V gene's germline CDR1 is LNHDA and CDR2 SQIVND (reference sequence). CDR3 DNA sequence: TGTGCCAGTAGAGCTGACGGAGACTCTGGAAACACCATATATTTT. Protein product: CASRADGDSGNTIYF.

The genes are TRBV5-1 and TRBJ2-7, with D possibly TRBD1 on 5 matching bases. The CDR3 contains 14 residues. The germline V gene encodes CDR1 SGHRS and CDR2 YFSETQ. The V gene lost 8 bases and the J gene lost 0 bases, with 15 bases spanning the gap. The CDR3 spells CASRQTESSYEQYF. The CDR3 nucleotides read TGCGCCAGTCGACAGACGGAGAGCTCCTACGAGCAGTACTTC.

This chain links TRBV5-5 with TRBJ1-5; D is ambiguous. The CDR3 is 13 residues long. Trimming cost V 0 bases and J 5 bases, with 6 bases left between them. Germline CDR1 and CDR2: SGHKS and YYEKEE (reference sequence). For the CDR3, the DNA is TGTGCCAGCAGCTTGGACGGGGATCAGCCCCAGCATTTT. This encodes CASSLDGDQPQHF.

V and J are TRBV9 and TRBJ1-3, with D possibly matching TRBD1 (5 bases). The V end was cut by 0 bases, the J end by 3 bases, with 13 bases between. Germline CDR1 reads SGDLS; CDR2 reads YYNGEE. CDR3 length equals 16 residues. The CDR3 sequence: CASSVAAGDLGNTIYF. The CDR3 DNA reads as TGTGCCAGCAGCGTAGCTGCGGGGGATCTTGGAAACACCATATATTTT.

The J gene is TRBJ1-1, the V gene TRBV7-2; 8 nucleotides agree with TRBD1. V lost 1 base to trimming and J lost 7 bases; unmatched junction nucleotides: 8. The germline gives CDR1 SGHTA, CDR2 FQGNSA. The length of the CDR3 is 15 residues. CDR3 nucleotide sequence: TGTGCCAGCAGCTTAGGCCAGGGGGCGATCAGTGAAGCTTTCTTT. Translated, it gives CASSLGQGAISEAFF.

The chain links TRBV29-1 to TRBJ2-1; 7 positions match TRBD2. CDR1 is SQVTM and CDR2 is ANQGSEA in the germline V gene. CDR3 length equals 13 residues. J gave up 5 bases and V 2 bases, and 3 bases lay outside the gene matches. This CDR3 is CSVELADHNEQFF. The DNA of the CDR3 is TGCAGCGTTGAACTAGCGGATCACAATGAGCAGTTCTTC.

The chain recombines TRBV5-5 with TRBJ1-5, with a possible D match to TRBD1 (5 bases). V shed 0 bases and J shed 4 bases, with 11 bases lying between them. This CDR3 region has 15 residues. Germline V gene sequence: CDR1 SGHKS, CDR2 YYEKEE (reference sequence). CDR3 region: CASSLDQTENQPQHF. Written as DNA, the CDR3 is TGTGCCAGCAGCTTGGATCAGACAGAAAATCAGCCCCAGCATTTT.